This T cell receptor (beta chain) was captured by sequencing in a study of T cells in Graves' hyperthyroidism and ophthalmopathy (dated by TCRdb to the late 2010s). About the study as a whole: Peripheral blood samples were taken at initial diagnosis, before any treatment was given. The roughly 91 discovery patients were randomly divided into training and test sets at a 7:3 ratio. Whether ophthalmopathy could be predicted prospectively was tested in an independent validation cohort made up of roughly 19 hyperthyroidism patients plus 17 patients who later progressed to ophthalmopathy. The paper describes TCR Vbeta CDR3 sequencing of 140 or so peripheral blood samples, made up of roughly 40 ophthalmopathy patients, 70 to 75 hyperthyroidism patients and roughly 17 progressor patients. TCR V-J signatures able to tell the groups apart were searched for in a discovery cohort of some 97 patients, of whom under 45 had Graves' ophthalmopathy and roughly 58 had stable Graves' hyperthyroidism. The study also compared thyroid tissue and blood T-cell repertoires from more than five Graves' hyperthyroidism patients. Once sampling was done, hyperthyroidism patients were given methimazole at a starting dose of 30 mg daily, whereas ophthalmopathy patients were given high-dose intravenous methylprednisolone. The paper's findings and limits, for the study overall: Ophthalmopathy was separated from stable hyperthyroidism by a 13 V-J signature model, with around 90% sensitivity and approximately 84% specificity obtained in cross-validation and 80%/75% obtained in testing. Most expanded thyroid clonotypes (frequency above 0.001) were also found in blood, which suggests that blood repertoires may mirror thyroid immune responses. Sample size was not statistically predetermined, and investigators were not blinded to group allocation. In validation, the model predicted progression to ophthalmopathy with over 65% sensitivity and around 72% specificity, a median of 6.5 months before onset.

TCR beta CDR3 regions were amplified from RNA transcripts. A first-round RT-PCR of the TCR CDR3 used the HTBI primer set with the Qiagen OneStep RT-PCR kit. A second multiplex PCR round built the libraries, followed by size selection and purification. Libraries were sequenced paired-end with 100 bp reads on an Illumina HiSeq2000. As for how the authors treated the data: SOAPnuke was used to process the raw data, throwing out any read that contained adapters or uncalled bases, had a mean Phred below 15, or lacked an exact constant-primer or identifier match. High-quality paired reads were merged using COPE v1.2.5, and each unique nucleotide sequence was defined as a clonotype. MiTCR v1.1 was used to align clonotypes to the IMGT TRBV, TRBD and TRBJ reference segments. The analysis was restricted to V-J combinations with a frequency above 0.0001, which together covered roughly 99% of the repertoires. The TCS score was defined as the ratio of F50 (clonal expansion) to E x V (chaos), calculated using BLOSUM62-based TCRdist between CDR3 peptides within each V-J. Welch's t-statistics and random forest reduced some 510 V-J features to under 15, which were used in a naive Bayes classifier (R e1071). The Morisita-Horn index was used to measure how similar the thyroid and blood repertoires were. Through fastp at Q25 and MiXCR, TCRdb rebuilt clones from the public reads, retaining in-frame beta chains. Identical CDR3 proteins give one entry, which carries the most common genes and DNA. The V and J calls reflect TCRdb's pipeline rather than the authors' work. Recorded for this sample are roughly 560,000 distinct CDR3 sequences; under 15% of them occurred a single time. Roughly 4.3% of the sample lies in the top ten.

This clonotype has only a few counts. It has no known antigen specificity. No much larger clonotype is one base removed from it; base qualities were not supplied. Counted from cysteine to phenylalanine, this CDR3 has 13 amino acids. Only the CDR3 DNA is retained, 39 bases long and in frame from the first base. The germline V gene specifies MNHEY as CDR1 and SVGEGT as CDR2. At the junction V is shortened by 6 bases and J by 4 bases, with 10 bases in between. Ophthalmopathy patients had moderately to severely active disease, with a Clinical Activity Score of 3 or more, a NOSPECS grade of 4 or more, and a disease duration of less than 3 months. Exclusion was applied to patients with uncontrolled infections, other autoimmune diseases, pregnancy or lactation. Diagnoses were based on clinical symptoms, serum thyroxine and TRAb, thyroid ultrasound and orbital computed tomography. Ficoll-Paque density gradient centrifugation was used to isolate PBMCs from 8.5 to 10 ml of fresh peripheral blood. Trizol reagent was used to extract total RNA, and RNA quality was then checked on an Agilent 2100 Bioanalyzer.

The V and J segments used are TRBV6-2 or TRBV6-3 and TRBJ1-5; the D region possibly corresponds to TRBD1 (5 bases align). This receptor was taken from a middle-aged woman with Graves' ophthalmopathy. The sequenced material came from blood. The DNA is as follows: TGTGCCAGCAGCTCGGGGGAAAATCAGCCCCAGCATTTT. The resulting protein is CASSSGENQPQHF.